Listed below are T cell receptor beta chains from one sample, sequenced in a study of beta chain features in type 1 diabetes. The data were produced by immunoSEQ multiplex PCR, yet TCRdb's version contains in-frame clones alone and is incomplete. The sample has just over 600,000 clones, about 14% seen once. Material for sequencing was naive CD4+ T cells from blood. Source of these receptors: a young man in good health. Both conserved end residues are part of each CDR3. The D gene is left open where the match is weak. A clone size is listed for some rows: how often the clone was seen (once, few, many), or a class if it is expanded.

>TRBV9|TRBJ1-3|.|few
CASSPSLGRGNTIYF
TGTGCCAGCAGCCCCTCCTTGGGTCGCGGAAACACCATATATTTT
>TRBV25-1|TRBJ2-2|.|few
CASSELFQGSGELFF
TGTGCCAGCAGTGAACTGTTTCAGGGATCCGGGGAGCTGTTTTTT
>TRBV5-1|TRBJ2-1|TRBD2|few
CASSLALPSGKTYNEQFF
TGCGCCAGCAGCTTGGCTCTTCCTAGCGGGAAGACCTACAATGAGCAGTTCTTC
>TRBV9|TRBJ1-1|.|.
CASSVAGGGSTEAFF
TGTGCCAGCAGCGTAGCCGGAGGGGGATCGACTGAAGCTTTCTTT
>TRBV28|TRBJ2-1|TRBD1|.
CASSLAPGTGPYNEQFF
TGTGCCAGCAGTTTAGCCCCCGGGACAGGGCCCTACAATGAGCAGTTCTTC
>TRBV6-6|TRBJ2-7|.|few
CASSYSASQYF
TGTGCCAGCAGTTACTCTGCTAGTCAGTACTTC
>TRBV30|TRBJ2-7|.|.
CAWSGRGAEQYF
TGTGCCTGGAGTGGTCGGGGGGCCGAGCAGTACTTC
>TRBV7-2|TRBJ2-3|TRBD2|.
CASSAKRGAITDTQYF
TGTGCCAGCAGCGCCAAGCGGGGGGCCATCACAGATACGCAGTATTTT
>TRBV14|TRBJ2-6|.|many
CASSQDIGSFSGANVLTF
TGTGCCAGCAGCCAAGATATAGGCAGCTTCTCTGGGGCCAACGTCCTGACTTTC
>TRBV28|TRBJ2-4|TRBD1|few
CASSSATGGDIQYF
TGTGCCAGCAGCTCTGCGACAGGGGGGGACATTCAGTACTTC
>TRBV7-9|TRBJ2-2|TRBD2|few
CASSPGTSGITGELFF
TGTGCCAGCAGCCCCGGGACTAGCGGGATCACCGGGGAGCTGTTTTTT
>TRBV7-9|TRBJ2-7|.|few
CASSTGRSYEQYF
TGTGCCAGCAGTACGGGGCGCTCCTACGAGCAGTACTTC
>TRBV4-2|TRBJ2-1|TRBD2|few
CASSQSGGNSNEQFF
TGTGCCAGCAGCCAAAGCGGGGGGAATAGCAATGAGCAGTTCTTC
>TRBV12-5|TRBJ2-1|TRBD2|.
CASGLVPSLAGGPNSTYNEQFF
TGTGCTAGTGGTTTGGTACCCTCACTAGCGGGAGGGCCTAATTCGACCTACAATGAGCAGTTCTTC
>TRBV29-1|TRBJ2-3|.|.
CSVETGRMSTDTQYF
TGCAGCGTTGAAACGGGACGGATGAGCACAGATACGCAGTATTTT
>TRBV10-3|TRBJ2-7|.|few
CAISGLHSYEQYF
TGTGCCATCAGTGGCCTGCATTCCTACGAGCAGTACTTC
>TRBV18|TRBJ2-1|.|few
CASSPSRQGGYNEQFF
TGTGCCAGCTCACCATCGCGGCAGGGGGGCTACAATGAGCAGTTCTTC
>TRBV7-3|TRBJ1-2|.|few
CASSLIPGQFYGYTF
TGTGCCAGCAGCTTAATCCCCGGACAGTTCTATGGCTACACCTTC
>TRBV27|TRBJ2-6|TRBD1|.
CASGQVTVRANVLTF
TGTGCCAGTGGACAGGTGACCGTGAGGGCCAACGTCCTGACTTTC
>TRBV5-6|TRBJ1-6|.|.
CASSLGYSPLHF
TGTGCCAGCAGCTTGGGATATTCACCCCTCCACTTT
>TRBV2|TRBJ2-1|TRBD2|.
CASLLAGGYNEQFF
TGTGCCAGCCTACTAGCGGGAGGTTACAATGAGCAGTTCTTC
>TRBV2|TRBJ1-2|.|few
CASRADRLWGYTF
TGTGCCAGCAGGGCCGACAGGCTGTGGGGCTACACCTTC
>TRBV9|TRBJ1-6|TRBD1|.
CASSVSRDRGVNSPLHF
TGTGCCAGCAGCGTAAGCCGGGACAGGGGCGTAAATTCACCCCTCCACTTT
>TRBV25-1|TRBJ2-7|.|.
CASSDTGSLYEQYF
TGTGCCAGCAGTGATACCGGGAGCCTCTACGAGCAGTACTTC
>TRBV9|TRBJ2-3|.|few
CASSVAASAATDTQYF
TGTGCCAGCAGCGTGGCCGCTAGCGCCGCCACAGATACGCAGTATTTT
>TRBV19|TRBJ2-5|.|.
CASSIGSSSGGAETQYF
TGTGCCAGTAGTATAGGATCCTCGTCGGGGGGCGCAGAGACCCAGTACTTC
>TRBV6-5|TRBJ2-1|TRBD2|.
CASSQTSGSYNEQFF
TGTGCCAGCAGCCAGACTAGCGGGAGTTACAATGAGCAGTTCTTC
>TRBV25-1|TRBJ1-2|.|.
CASSGPSKIPGGYTF
TGTGCCAGCAGTGGCCCCTCAAAAATCCCGGGGGGCTACACCTTC
>TRBV7-9|TRBJ1-6|.|few
CASSFGFRSPLHF
TGTGCCAGCAGCTTTGGGTTTCGATCACCCCTCCACTTT
>TRBV4-2|TRBJ1-4|.|few
CASSQMLGAYGEKLFF
TGTGCCAGCAGCCAAATGCTGGGGGCGTACGGTGAAAAACTGTTTTTT
>TRBV5-4|TRBJ2-3|TRBD2|.
CASSLAGGISTDTQYF
TGTGCCAGCAGCTTGGCCGGGGGGATCAGCACAGATACGCAGTATTTT
>TRBV28|TRBJ2-3|.|few
CASSPGSRGHTDTQYF
TGTGCCAGCAGTCCGGGTTCCCGGGGACACACAGATACGCAGTATTTT
>TRBV2|TRBJ2-7|TRBD1|.
CASSGTGLTHEQYF
TGTGCCAGTTCAGGGACAGGGTTAACCCACGAGCAGTACTTC
>TRBV5-4|TRBJ1-3|.|few
CASSTGGNTIYF
TGTGCCAGCAGCACGGGGGGAAACACCATATATTTT
>TRBV30|TRBJ1-5|TRBD1|.
CAWSGTASNQPQHF
TGTGCCTGGTCCGGGACAGCAAGCAATCAGCCCCAGCATTTT
>TRBV9|TRBJ2-1|.|.
CASSAHGDSGYQFF
TGTGCCAGCAGCGCCCACGGCGACAGCGGGTATCAGTTCTTC
>TRBV6-1|TRBJ2-1|.|.
CASSEARARVQFF
TGTGCCAGCAGTGAAGCAAGGGCTAGGGTACAGTTCTTC
>TRBV28|TRBJ1-6|.|.
CASRGSSYRGYNSPLHF
TGTGCCAGCAGGGGGTCGAGTTATAGGGGATATAATTCACCCCTCCACTTT
>TRBV13|TRBJ2-6|TRBD1|many
CASSRTGLSSGANVLTF
TGTGCCAGCAGCCGGACAGGGTTGAGCTCTGGGGCCAACGTCCTGACTTTC
>TRBV21-1|TRBJ2-1|.|few
CASSKRTGGPFNEQFF
TGTGCCAGCAGCAAAAGGACAGGTGGCCCTTTCAATGAGCAGTTCTTC
>TRBV7-2|TRBJ2-1|.|few
CASSLDQGPYNEQFF
TGTGCCAGCAGCTTAGACCAGGGCCCCTACAATGAGCAGTTCTTC
>TRBV10-3|TRBJ2-5|.|many
CAISVTQETQYF
TGTGCCATCAGTGTCACGCAAGAGACCCAGTACTTC
>TRBV25-1|TRBJ1-1|.|few
CASRAAGTLTEAFF
TGTGCCAGCAGAGCTGCCGGGACTCTAACTGAAGCTTTCTTT
>TRBV27|TRBJ1-1|.|.
CASTSDRLNTEAFF
TGTGCCAGCACCTCGGACAGACTCAACACTGAAGCTTTCTTT
>TRBV4-1|TRBJ2-1|TRBD2|.
CASSQGFGRGDEQFF
TGCGCCAGCAGCCAAGGGTTCGGGAGGGGCGATGAGCAGTTCTTC
>TRBV21-1|TRBJ1-5|.|.
CASSKAVGTRINQPQHF
TGTGCCAGCAGCAAAGCGGTGGGGACAAGGATCAATCAGCCCCAGCATTTT
>TRBV7-9|TRBJ2-1|.|.
CASSPLAGREQFF
TGTGCCAGCAGTCCCCTGGCGGGCCGTGAGCAGTTCTTC
>TRBV5-1|TRBJ2-1|.|.
CASSPQASASYNEQFF
TGCGCCAGCAGCCCGCAGGCTAGCGCCTCCTACAATGAGCAGTTCTTC
>TRBV19|TRBJ2-2|TRBD2|.
CASSMREWSTGELFF
TGTGCCAGTAGTATGCGGGAGTGGAGCACCGGGGAGCTGTTTTTT
>TRBV7-3|TRBJ2-1|TRBD2|.
CASSSGTSGTNEQFF
TGTGCCAGCAGCTCCGGGACTAGCGGCACCAATGAGCAGTTCTTC